This TCR beta chain was sequenced for a study of vaccination effects on CD4 cells after COVID-19 (dated by TCRdb to the early 2020s). Concerning the study at large: Across the study, the median time from the second dose to post-vaccine sampling was 72 days (range 14 to 241). SARS-CoV-2 spike-specific CD4+ TCR repertoires from before and after mRNA vaccination were compared in COVID-19 convalescent patients and in infection-naive vaccine recipients. Altogether, 10 COVID-19 convalescent patients and 4 SARS-CoV-2-naive healthy vaccine recipients made up the full study. Cultures from other donors in the study were sequenced with the Oncomine TCR Beta short-read assay on an Illumina iSeq 100.

With respect to this clone: There is no known antigen for this receptor. Per-nucleotide qualities are absent, and no much larger clonotype sits a single base away.

Trimming removed 0 bases from V and 4 bases from J; the gene matches leave 4 bases unexplained. CDR1 and CDR2 are drawn from the germline V gene (reference sequence): LNHNV, YYDKDF. The CDR3 spans 15 residues, from the cysteine through the phenylalanine. Here the CDR3 DNA is all that survives: 45 bases in frame from base 1. What the study reported, not specific to this receptor: The study was limited by a small number of convalescent patients and lacked early post-infection timepoints. At late post-vaccination timepoints, both infection-induced and vaccine-induced clones showed marked clonal contraction, consistent with waning T cell responses. In healthy vaccine recipients, vaccine-induced clones were almost all SARS-CoV-2 mono-reactive, with only 1 of 255 cross-reactive with common cold coronaviruses.

In the ViraFEST assay, PBMC were stimulated with viral peptide pools, and TCR sequencing was then used to find antigen-specific CD4+ T cell clonotypes based on their expansion. After approximately eleven days of culture, CD4+ T cells were isolated with the EasySep CD4+ T cell isolation kit. Each participant got two doses of an mRNA SARS-CoV-2 vaccine, either BNT162b2 or mRNA-1273. The absence of prior SARS-CoV-2 infection in healthy vaccine recipients was confirmed by negative nucleocapsid antibodies before and after vaccination. Two million PBMC per well were cultured with approximately 10 ug/ml peptides in IMDM containing about 5% human AB serum, around 10 IU/ml IL-2 and gentamicin. Half of the culture medium was replaced with fresh IL-2-containing medium on days 3 and 7. Each peptide stimulation condition was cultured in triplicate wells unless otherwise noted. Using Ficoll-Paque Plus gradient centrifugation, PBMC were separated from whole blood and then either used fresh or cryopreserved at -140C. The spike proteins of SARS-CoV-2 and of the common cold coronaviruses HCoV-NL63, HCoV-OC43 and HCoV-229E were spanned by overlapping peptide pools. The QIAamp micro DNA kit was used to extract genomic DNA from the cultured CD4+ T cells.

The method behind the library was the immunoSEQ multiplex PCR assay. TCR beta CDR3 sequencing was performed on DNA from the cultured, isolated CD4+ T cells. The authors' pipeline ran thus. Non-productive TCR sequences were removed, reads were trimmed to the CDR3 region, and CDR3s of at least 7 amino acids were retained. Antigen-specific clonotypes were identified using the MANAFEST web app by comparison of expansion in peptide wells against reference cultures. To count as positive, a clone had to show expansion at FDR<0.05 compared with the reference and with all other wells, an odds ratio above 5, and a frequency above 0.1% in two replicate wells. Clonotypes significantly expanded in SARS-CoV-2 spike wells and in at least one common cold coronavirus spike condition were defined as cross-reactive. CDR3 similarity was assessed by Levenshtein distance with the stringdist R package, and unrooted trees were built with ape in R 3.6.1. This is the immuneACCESS table as TCRdb keeps it, with only in-frame sequences that have V and J called. A part of the clones is gone; compared with another copy, unresolved V genes explain less than half, and the rest is unexplained. V and J calls and clone size are given by that table; D and trimming were obtained from the DNA. In this sample the table shows about 46,000 clones, over 60% of which occur a single time. About 16% of the sample comes from the top ten.

Here the chain combines TRBV15 and TRBJ1-2; TRBD1 agrees with 8 junctional bases. The receptor's source is a human donor who received a COVID-19 vaccine. The input for sequencing was CD4+ T cells from PBMCs cultured with HCoV-OC43 spike peptides, taken after COVID-19 vaccination. The sample's cell subset or site label is to be understood as: HCoV-OC43 spike overlapping peptide pool stimulation. The CDR3 loop reads CATSREKTGGYGYTF. The nucleotide sequence reads TGTGCCACCAGCAGAGAAAAAACAGGGGGCTATGGCTACACCTTC.